One and the same sample provided the 28 T cell receptor beta chains below, sequenced in a study of response to subunit inactivated influenza vaccine. Each CDR3 protein gets one entry after TCRdb re-called the RT-PCR reads with MiXCR. Among about 540,000 distinct CDR3 sequences listed, 20% to 25% were seen once. In addition, the sample was reused for a study of T cells expressing NK-cell markers. That publication notes: What made the TCR beta cDNA was 5'RACE template switching with UMIs.

Material: CD4+ T cells sorted from PBMCs, obtained about 12 days after vaccination. The receptors come from a man aged 45-60 years who received an inactivated influenza vaccine.

The rearrangement joins TRBV5-6 to TRBJ2-2; no clear D. Germline V CDR1 and CDR2: SGHDT, YYEEEE. V was pared by 5 bases and J by 4 bases, with 6 bases between. The CDR3 length is 12 residues. CDR3 coding DNA: TGTGCCAGCAGACGAAGCACCGGGGAGCTGTTTTTT. Its protein product is CASRRSTGELFF.

This clonotype occurred a few times. The V call is TRBV9, the J call TRBJ1-5; D uncertain. This CDR3 spans 13 amino acids. V lost 2 bases and J lost 7, with 10 bases in between. Germline values: CDR1 SGDLS, CDR2 YYNGEE. Written as DNA, the CDR3 is TGTGCCAGCAGCGTGACCGTCGAGCAGCCCCAGCATTTT. Translation: CASSVTVEQPQHF.

This clonotype was seen a handful of times. CDR3 residues: CASMLLGRDEQFF. The CDR3 nucleotides read TGTGCCAGCATGTTACTGGGGCGGGATGAGCAGTTCTTC. J is TRBJ2-1 and V is TRBV7-9; D could derive from TRBD1 or TRBD2 (5 bases each). The germline CDR1 and CDR2 sequences are SEHNR and FQNEAQ (reference sequence). The CDR3 consists of 13 residues. The V end lost 7 bases, the J end lost 8 bases, and 15 bases lay between the germline ends.

The chain couples TRBV2 to TRBJ2-2, with D possibly being TRBD1 (6 bases). Germline V gene data show CDR1 as SNHLY and CDR2 as FYNNEI. Trimming took 4 bases from V and 1 from J, leaving 10 bases between them. The CDR3 covers 15 residues. CDR3 DNA sequence: TGTGCCAGCAGTGTACAGGGACAGAACACCGGGGAGCTGTTTTTT. Protein sequence: CASSVQGQNTGELFF.

The sample holds a few counts of this clonotype. CDR3 nucleotides: TGTGCCAGCAGCCATCAGCGGGCGATGACCGGGGAGCTGTTTTTT. Its translation: CASSHQRAMTGELFF. The chain uses TRBV7-8 and TRBJ2-2; D is possibly TRBD2 (6 bases). There are 15 residues in the CDR3. The germline V and J ends were trimmed by 5 bases and 5 bases, with 15 bases remaining between them. The germline V gene encodes CDR1 SGHVS and CDR2 FQNEAQ.

Details on this clonotype: At one end, the junction sequence differs from germline, possibly due to a read error. This chain connects TRBV7-2 to TRBJ2-1; TRBD2 might be the D (6 bases). CDR3 length equals 15 residues. CDR1 and CDR2 (germline): SGHTA, FQGNSA. The CDR3 DNA reads TGTGCCAGCAGCTTAGTGGGACTTGCCTACTATGAGCAGTTCTTC. The encoded protein is CASSLVGLAYYEQFF. Together with reference TRBV7-2 and TRBJ2-1, the CDR3 gives the full variable domain: GAGVSQSPSNKVTEKGKDVELRCDPISGHTALYWYRQSLGQGLEFLIYFQGNSAPDKSGLPSDRFSAERTGGSVSTLTIQRTQQEDSAVYLCASSLVGLAYYEQFFGPGTRLTVL.

This clonotype has only a few counts. The V and J genes are TRBV28 and TRBJ1-4; the D is unclear. The CDR3 consists of 13 residues. CDR1 and CDR2 (germline): MDHEN, SYDVKM. V was shortened by 5 bases and J by 8 bases, with 12 bases between the two germline ends. CDR3 coding DNA: TGTGCCAGCAGTGACAACGGAAGGGAAAAACTGTTTTTT. Its translation is CASSDNGREKLFF. The whole variable domain, filled in from reference TRBV28 and TRBJ1-4, reads DVKVTQSSRYLVKRTGEKVFLECVQDMDHENMFWYRQDPGLGLRLIYFSYDVKMKEKGDIPEGYSVSREKKERFSLILESASTNQTSMYLCASSDNGREKLFFGSGTQLSVL.

The table lists this clonotype with a few counts. The chain employs TRBV7-9 and TRBJ2-7; D unclear. The CDR3 consists of 12 residues. Germline V gene sequence: CDR1 SEHNR, CDR2 FQNEAQ (reference sequence). V lost 5 bases to trimming and J lost 3 bases, with 8 bases between them. The CDR3 nucleotides read TGTGCCAGCAGCCAAAGGGACTACGAGCAGTACTTC. It encodes CASSQRDYEQYF.

The chain links TRBV5-1 to TRBJ1-6, with TRBD1 matching 7 bases. This CDR3 has 15 residues. Germline V gene sequence: CDR1 SGHRS, CDR2 YFSETQ. After removal of 4 bases from V and 10 bases from J, the junction contained 11 bases not matched to a gene. The CDR3 loop is CASSPWGDSSSPLHF. The CDR3 nucleotides read TGCGCCAGCAGCCCATGGGGGGACAGTTCCTCACCCCTCCACTTT.

This clonotype was observed a handful of times. V usage is TRBV9 and J usage is TRBJ2-3; D might be TRBD1 or TRBD2, each matching 6 bases. V lost 0 bases and J 0 bases, leaving 14 bases between the germline ends. The CDR3 is 17 residues long. Germline V lookup: CDR1 SGDLS, CDR2 YYNGEE. CDR3 sequence reads: CASSVGGLAPSTDTQYF. The CDR3 DNA follows: TGTGCCAGCAGCGTAGGGGGGCTAGCGCCAAGCACAGATACGCAGTATTTT.

This sequence joins TRBV20-1 and TRBJ1-6; D not resolved. The V and J ends lost 3 bases and 7 bases respectively, with 10 bases between them. Germline V gene lookup returns CDR1 DFQATT and CDR2 SNEGSKA (reference sequence). The CDR3 extends over 13 amino acids. The CDR3 DNA follows: TGCAGTGCTAGCCAGGAGAGGAATTCACCCCTCCACTTT. It yields the protein CSASQERNSPLHF.

This chain joins TRBV20-1 and TRBJ2-3; TRBD1 matches at 8 bases. CDR3 length equals 15 residues. The V and J ends lost 0 bases and 1 base, in that order; junction bases with no gene match: 3. Germline CDR1 reads DFQATT; CDR2 reads SNEGSKA (reference sequence). Here the CDR3 DNA reads TGCAGTGCTAGAGATTTGGACAGGGGCACAGATACGCAGTATTTT. Translating gives CSARDLDRGTDTQYF.

The rearrangement uses TRBV10-3 and TRBJ1-2; D not resolved. This CDR3 has 14 residues. The V gene's germline CDR1 is ENHRY and CDR2 SYGVKD. The V end lost 6 bases, the J end lost 3 bases, and 14 bases lay between the germline ends. This chain's CDR3 is CAISPDPTYYGYTF. The CDR3 nucleotides are TGTGCCATCAGCCCGGACCCTACTTACTATGGCTACACCTTC.

The chain employs TRBV7-3 and TRBJ2-4; 7 bases are a match to TRBD2. Trimming at V came to 5 bases and at J to 5 bases, leaving 15 bases not matched to a gene. Germline CDR1 reads SGHTA; CDR2 reads FQGTGA. The CDR3 sequence is 17 residues long. CDR3 amino acids: CASSPGPLRTRQNIQYF. The CDR3 bases are TGTGCCAGCAGCCCCGGGCCCCTACGGACTAGACAAAACATTCAGTACTTC. The full variable domain, in which reference TRBV7-3 and TRBJ2-4 provide the parts outside the CDR3, is GAGVSQTPSNKVTEKGKYVELRCDPISGHTALYWYRQSLGQGPEFLIYFQGTGAADDSGLPNDRFFAVRPEGSVSTLKIQRTERGDSAVYLCASSPGPLRTRQNIQYFGAGTRLSVL.

This sequence joins TRBV5-4 and TRBJ2-3; possibly TRBD1 or TRBD2 for D (5 bases each). The CDR3 length is 15 residues. Germline V gives CDR1 SGHNT, CDR2 YYREEE (reference sequence). The V end was cut by 0 bases, the J end by 4 bases, with 12 bases between. This chain's CDR3 is CASSLDGASSDTQYF. CDR3 DNA: TGTGCCAGCAGCTTGGACGGGGCCAGCTCAGATACGCAGTATTTT.

CDR3 nucleotides: TGCGCCAGCAGCCAAGGTCTAGCGGACCCAGGGTTCTTC. Translation gives CASSQGLADPGFF. The chain carries TRBV4-3 and TRBJ2-1; the match to TRBD2 covers 7 bases. The CDR3 contains 13 residues. Germline values: CDR1 LGHNA, CDR2 YSLEER. The trim removed 1 base at V and 15 bases at J, leaving 9 bases unmatched.

This clonotype turned up a few times. The rearrangement joins TRBV4-3 to TRBJ1-2, with D perhaps matching TRBD1 (6 bases). CDR3 length: 14 amino acids. V dropped 4 bases and J dropped 1 base, with 10 bases sitting between them. Germline V gene lookup returns CDR1 LGHNA and CDR2 YSLEER. This CDR3 is CASSLRQVNYGYTF. DNA of the CDR3: TGCGCCAGCAGCCTACGACAGGTTAACTATGGCTACACCTTC.

In this sample, this clonotype turned up a few times. The rearrangement uses TRBV20-1 and TRBJ1-1, with D hard to call. This CDR3 has 12 amino acids. From germline, CDR1 is DFQATT and CDR2 SNEGSKA (reference sequence). The V end lost 6 bases, the J end lost 3 bases, and 11 bases lay between the germline ends. CDR3 nucleotide sequence: TGCAGTGCCCTACGGATATACACTGAAGCTTTCTTT. Protein product: CSALRIYTEAFF.

There are a few counts of this clonotype. This rearrangement joins TRBV5-1 to TRBJ1-4; D is unclear. CDR1 and CDR2 from the germline V gene are SGHRS and YFSETQ. V lost 0 bases and J 2 bases, leaving 11 bases between the germline ends. The CDR3 loop spans 16 amino acids. CDR3 in amino acids: CASSLAQRRTNEKLFF. The CDR3 coding sequence is TGCGCCAGCAGCTTGGCTCAGAGGAGGACTAATGAAAAACTGTTTTTT.

In this sample, this clonotype turned up many times. J is TRBJ1-2 and V is TRBV20-1; D ambiguous. The germline CDR1 and CDR2 sequences are DFQATT and SNEGSKA (reference sequence). V shed 6 bases and J shed 2 bases, with 16 bases lying between them. The CDR3 sequence is 14 residues long. CDR3 nucleotide sequence: TGCAGTGCGAACGAGGGTGCCGCAAACTATGGCTACACCTTC. It yields the protein CSANEGAANYGYTF.

This clonotype has just a few counts. This chain joins TRBV9 and TRBJ1-2; no firm D call. CDR1 SGDLS and CDR2 YYNGEE come from the germline V gene. Trimming shortened V by 3 bases and J by 5 bases, and 5 bases separated the two germline ends. The CDR3 is 11 amino acids. CDR3 loop: CASSAIYGYTF. The DNA of the CDR3 is TGTGCCAGCAGCGCCATATATGGCTACACCTTC.

The chain employs TRBV6-1 and TRBJ2-1; 13 positions agree with TRBD2. Germline CDR1 and CDR2: MNHNS and SASEGT. V lost 6 bases and J lost 9; bases outside the gene matches: 14. This CDR3 comprises 17 residues. CDR3 nucleotides: TGTGCCAGCAGGCAGTTAGGGACTAGCGGGGCCCTTGTTGAGCAGTTCTTC. This sequence encodes CASRQLGTSGALVEQFF.

This clonotype was seen just once. The rearrangement links TRBV20-1 to TRBJ2-1, with D tentatively TRBD1 or TRBD2 (5 bases each). The V end was cut by 5 bases, the J end by 1 base, with 15 bases between. The CDR3 spans 15 residues. From germline, CDR1 is DFQATT and CDR2 SNEGSKA (reference sequence). The CDR3: CSARGTAKSYNEQFF. In DNA form, the CDR3 reads TGCAGTGCTCGTGGGACCGCGAAATCCTACAATGAGCAGTTCTTC.

This clonotype showed up just a few times. The V and J genes are TRBV15 and TRBJ2-1, with D perhaps matching TRBD1 or TRBD2 (5 bases each). Trimming removed 4 bases at V and 9 bases at J, with 16 bases between. Germline assignment: CDR1 LNHNV and CDR2 YYDKDF (reference sequence). This CDR3 has 14 amino acids. The CDR3 DNA reads as TGTGCCACCAGCACCCGGGGCGTTTACCGTGAGCAGTTCTTC. It specifies CATSTRGVYREQFF.

This clonotype appeared a few times. In DNA form, the CDR3 reads TGTGCCAGCAGCTTCTCACTTCCCTATAATTCACCCCTCCACTTT. Protein product: CASSFSLPYNSPLHF. The V and J genes are TRBV7-9 and TRBJ1-6; the D is unclear. The CDR3 spans 15 residues. V was trimmed by 3 bases and J by 2 bases, leaving 8 bases between them. CDR1 and CDR2 (germline): SEHNR, FQNEAQ (reference sequence).

The chain couples TRBV20-1 to TRBJ1-5; D not resolved. Trimming pared 8 bases from V and 6 bases from J, leaving 17 bases between. Germline lookup yields CDR1 DFQATT and CDR2 SNEGSKA (reference sequence). This CDR3 is built from 13 residues. CDR3 in DNA: TGCAGTCCGCTAGTCCAGGCTGGTCAGCCCCAGCATTTT. Amino acid sequence: CSPLVQAGQPQHF.

This clonotype was counted only a few times. The J gene is TRBJ1-4, the V gene TRBV7-2, with a tentative D call TRBD1 (5 bases). Germline CDR1 and CDR2: SGHTA and FQGNSA. Deletions cut 1 base from V and 12 bases from J, with 12 bases between. The CDR3 length is 13 residues. CDR3 bases: TGTGCCAGCAGCTTAGGGGCAGGGCAACAACTGTTTTTT. It is translated as CASSLGAGQQLFF. The full variable domain, its missing parts supplied by reference TRBV7-2 and TRBJ1-4, is GAGVSQSPSNKVTEKGKDVELRCDPISGHTALYWYRQSLGQGLEFLIYFQGNSAPDKSGLPSDRFSAERTGGSVSTLTIQRTQQEDSAVYLCASSLGAGQQLFFGSGTQLSVL.

In this sample, this clonotype turned up a few times. The V and J genes are TRBV7-2 and TRBJ2-2; D perhaps matches TRBD2 (5 bases). Trimming removed 4 bases from V and 2 bases from J, with 14 bases in between. The length of the CDR3 is 16 residues. Germline values: CDR1 SGHTA, CDR2 FQGNSA. CDR3 loop: CASSWSGVINTGELFF. CDR3 in DNA: TGTGCCAGCAGCTGGTCCGGGGTAATCAACACCGGGGAGCTGTTTTTT.